Here is one T cell receptor beta chain with its context. J was trimmed by 0 bases and V by 3 bases; bases with no gene match: 7. CDR1 is LNHDA, CDR2 SQIVND, per germline (reference sequence). The CDR3 spans 17 residues. As processed by the authors: Amplification from reference gene primers served as the basis for estimated nucleated cell counts. Profiled with immunoSEQ multiplex PCR; TCRdb holds only in-frame clones, not every one. V and J calls and clone size come straight from that table; D and trimming were deduced from the DNA. The sample shows about 240,000 clones, roughly 83% of them seen only once. The sample is drawn from a study of blood T cell repertoires in COVID-19. Overall study: Specimens from acute and convalescent COVID-19 originated in the United States, Italy and Spain. The analysed material was cDNA or gDNA that came from T cells, B-cell-depleted T cells, or PBMCs.

The chain links TRBV19 to TRBJ2-1; 8 bases are a match to TRBD1. This TCR was recovered from a woman older than 75 with acute or convalescent COVID-19. The sequenced sample was peripheral blood. The CDR3 protein is CASSIRGLPSSYNEQFF. The CDR3 bases are TGTGCCAGTAGTATCAGGGGGCTTCCGAGCTCCTACAATGAGCAGTTCTTC.